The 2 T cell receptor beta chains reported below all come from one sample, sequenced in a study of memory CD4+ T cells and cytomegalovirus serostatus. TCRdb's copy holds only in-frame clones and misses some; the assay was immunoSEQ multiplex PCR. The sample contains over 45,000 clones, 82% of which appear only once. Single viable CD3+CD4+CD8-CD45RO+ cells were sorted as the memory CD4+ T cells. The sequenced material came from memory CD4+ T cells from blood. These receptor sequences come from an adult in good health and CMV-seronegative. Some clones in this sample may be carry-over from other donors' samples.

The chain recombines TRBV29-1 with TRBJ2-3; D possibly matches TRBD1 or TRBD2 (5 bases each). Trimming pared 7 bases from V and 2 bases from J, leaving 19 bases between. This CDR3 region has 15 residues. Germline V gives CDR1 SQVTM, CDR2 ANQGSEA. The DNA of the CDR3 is TGCAGCGGTTCCCCTAGCACAGGTTCCACAGATACGCAGTATTTT. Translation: CSGSPSTGSTDTQYF.

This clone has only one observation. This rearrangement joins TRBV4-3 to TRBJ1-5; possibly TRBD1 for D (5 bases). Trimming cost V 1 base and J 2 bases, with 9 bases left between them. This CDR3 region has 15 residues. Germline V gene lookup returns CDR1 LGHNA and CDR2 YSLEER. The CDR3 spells CASSQGRGGNQPQHF. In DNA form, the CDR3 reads TGCGCCAGCAGCCAAGGAAGGGGTGGCAATCAGCCCCAGCATTTT.